This T cell receptor (beta chain) was sequenced in a study of T cells in women clearing cervical HPV infection. For the study at large: Controls' single incident HPV16 infection cleared within 12 months without precancer. Points from the study as a whole: TRBV6-7 relative abundance averaged about 0.1% in cases and around 0.17% in controls.

Average input was approximately 1,200 ng genomic DNA for immunoSEQ TCR beta CDR3 amplification. Generated by immunoSEQ multiplex PCR, the TCRdb table keeps only in-frame clones and is missing some. This listing includes over 15,000 clones. The CDR3 consists of 11 residues. J was trimmed by 6 bases and V by 11 bases; bases with no gene match: 5. Germline V lookup: CDR1 ENHRY, CDR2 SYGVKD. Measured by frequency, this clone is medium-sized (0.01 to 0.1%). Its specificity is unknown. The CDR3 goes on 3 residues after the read ends, and that part is filled in from the germline J gene. Sequenced sample: blood buffy coat. This receptor was taken from a woman aged 18-69 years with a cervical HPV16 infection that either progressed to CIN3+ or cleared (not recorded which). The chain has TRBV10-3 and TRBJ2-7; TRBD1 agrees at 9 bases. The CDR3 spells CAAGQGTEQYF. The sequenced part of the CDR3 DNA is TGTGCCGCGGGACAGGGTACCGAG.